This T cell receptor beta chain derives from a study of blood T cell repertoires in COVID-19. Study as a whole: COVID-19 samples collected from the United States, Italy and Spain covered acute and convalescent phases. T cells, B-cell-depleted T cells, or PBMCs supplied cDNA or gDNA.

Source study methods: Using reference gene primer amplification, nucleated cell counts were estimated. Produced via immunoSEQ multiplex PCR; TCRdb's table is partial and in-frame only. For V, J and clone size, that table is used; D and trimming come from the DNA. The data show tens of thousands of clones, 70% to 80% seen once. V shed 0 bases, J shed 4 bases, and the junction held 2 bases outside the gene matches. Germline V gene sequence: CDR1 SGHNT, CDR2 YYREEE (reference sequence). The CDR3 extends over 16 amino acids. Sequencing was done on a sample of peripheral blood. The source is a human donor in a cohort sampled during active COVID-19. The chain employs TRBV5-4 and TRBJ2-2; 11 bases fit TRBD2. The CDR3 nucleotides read TGTGCCAGCAGCTTGGGGCTAGCGGGAGGCACCGGGGAGCTGTTTTTT. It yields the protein CASSLGLAGGTGELFF.